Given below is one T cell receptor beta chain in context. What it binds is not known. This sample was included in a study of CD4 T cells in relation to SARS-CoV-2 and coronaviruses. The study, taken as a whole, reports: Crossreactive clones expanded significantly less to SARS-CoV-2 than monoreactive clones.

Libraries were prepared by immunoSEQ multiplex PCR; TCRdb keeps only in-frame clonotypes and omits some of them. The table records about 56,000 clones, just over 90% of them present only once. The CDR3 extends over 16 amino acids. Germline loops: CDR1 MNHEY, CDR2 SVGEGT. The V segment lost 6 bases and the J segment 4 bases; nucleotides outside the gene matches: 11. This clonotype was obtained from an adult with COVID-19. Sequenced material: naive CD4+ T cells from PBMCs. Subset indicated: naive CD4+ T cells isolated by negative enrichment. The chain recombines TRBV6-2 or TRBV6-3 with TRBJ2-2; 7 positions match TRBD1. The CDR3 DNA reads TGTGCCAGCAGCCCTCGCGACAGGGCGGGCACCGGGGAGCTGTTTTTT. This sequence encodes CASSPRDRAGTGELFF.